The 21 T cell receptor beta chains presented below share a single source sample, sequenced in a study of blood T cell repertoires in COVID-19. Sequencing was performed with immunoSEQ multiplex PCR; in TCRdb, only in-frame clones are kept and a portion is missing. The table includes more than 350,000 clones, 80% to 90% detected once. Material: peripheral blood. These receptors came from a woman between 25 and 40 years old with COVID-19, enrolled during active disease.

The chain uses TRBV6-5 and TRBJ2-3; D might be TRBD1 (6 bases). Germline lookup yields CDR1 MNHEY and CDR2 SVGAGI. Between the trimmed V and J ends, which lost 5 bases and 4 bases, there was a span of 16 bases. This CDR3 spans 15 amino acids. CDR3 amino acids: CASSQPGQTADTQYF. For the CDR3, the DNA is TGTGCCAGCAGTCAACCCGGACAGACGGCAGATACGCAGTATTTT.

The V call is TRBV29-1, the J call TRBJ2-7; TRBD1 agrees at 7 bases. V shed 0 bases, J shed 4 bases, and the junction held 6 bases outside the gene matches. This CDR3 has 14 amino acids. Germline lookup yields CDR1 SQVTM and CDR2 ANQGSEA. The CDR3 DNA follows: TGCAGCGTTGAAGAGGGATCAGGGGGATACGAGCAGTACTTC. Its translation is CSVEEGSGGYEQYF.

The chain combines TRBV30 with TRBJ2-7; tentative D call: TRBD2 (6 bases). Between the trimmed V and J ends, which lost 1 base and 0 bases, there was a span of 13 bases. Germline CDR1 is GTSNPN and CDR2 is SVGIG (reference sequence). CDR3 length: 15 residues. The CDR3 DNA reads as TGTGCCTGGAGTGCTTCAAAGACTAGCTCCTACGAGCAGTACTTC. Translating it yields CAWSASKTSSYEQYF.

For this clone: The sample has other DNA sequences that encode this CDR3 too. V gene TRBV4-1 combines with J gene TRBJ1-5; TRBD1 aligns across 11 bases. V was pared by 4 bases and J by 2 bases, with 1 base of the junction left unmatched. The CDR3 runs 15 residues. The germline V gene encodes CDR1 MGHRA and CDR2 YSYEKL. The CDR3 sequence is CASSPGQGGNQPQHF. The CDR3 DNA reads TGCGCCAGCAGCCCGGGACAGGGGGGCAATCAGCCCCAGCATTTT.

As for this clone: The junction departs from the called germline gene at one end, perhaps through a read error. This rearrangement joins TRBV19 to TRBJ1-2; the D is unclear. The CDR3 runs to 13 residues. Germline assignment: CDR1 LNHDA and CDR2 SQIVND (reference sequence). DNA of the CDR3: TGTGCCAGTAGTTCCCGGGCATCGAGGGCCCCCTCCTTC. Translation gives CASSSRASRAPSF.

V is TRBV7-9 and J is TRBJ2-3; TRBD1 matches 9 bases. CDR3 size: 14 residues. Germline CDR1 and CDR2: SEHNR and FQNEAQ (reference sequence). The V and J ends lost 3 bases and 6 bases, in that order; junction bases with no gene match: 4. CDR3: CASSLGQGVDTQYF. The CDR3 DNA follows: TGTGCCAGCAGCTTGGGACAGGGTGTCGATACGCAGTATTTT.

The V and J genes are TRBV19 and TRBJ2-5; TRBD2 agrees at 7 bases. V shed 4 bases, J shed 5 bases, and the junction held 4 bases outside the gene matches. The length of the CDR3 is 13 residues. The germline CDR1 and CDR2 sequences are LNHDA and SQIVND (reference sequence). Here the CDR3 DNA reads TGTGCCAGTAGTAGCGGGAGTCAGGAGACCCAGTACTTC. As protein: CASSSGSQETQYF.

The V gene is TRBV29-1, the J gene TRBJ1-5; the match to TRBD1 covers 7 bases. J gave up 9 bases and V 4 bases, and 9 bases lay outside the gene matches. Germline CDR1 SQVTM, CDR2 ANQGSEA. CDR3 length: 13 amino acids. CDR3 sequence: CSVVQGPFMPQHF. The CDR3, as DNA: TGCAGCGTTGTACAGGGGCCTTTCATGCCCCAGCATTTT.

The J gene is TRBJ2-7, the V gene TRBV2; tentatively, D is TRBD2 (5 bases). With 6 bases removed from V and 5 bases from J, the gap between germline ends came to 11 bases. The CDR3 is 12 amino acids. Germline CDR1 and CDR2: SNHLY and FYNNEI. CDR3 protein: CASRGDPHEQYF. The DNA for the CDR3 is TGTGCCAGCAGGGGAGATCCCCACGAGCAGTACTTC.

The rearrangement joins TRBV30 to TRBJ2-7; 7 positions agree with TRBD1. This CDR3 spans 15 amino acids. Per germline, CDR1 GTSNPN and CDR2 SVGIG (reference sequence). Trimming took 3 bases from V and 2 from J; bases not matched to a gene: 10. CDR3: CAWSPPQGRAYEQYF. As DNA, the CDR3 is TGTGCCTGGAGCCCCCCACAGGGGCGGGCCTACGAGCAGTACTTC.

This clone showed up just a few times. The chain is built from TRBV5-6 and TRBJ2-7, with D possibly matching TRBD2 (6 bases). This CDR3 has 15 amino acids. Germline lookup yields CDR1 SGHDT and CDR2 YYEEEE. Deletions cut 0 bases from V and 3 bases from J, with 13 bases between. The CDR3 loop is CASSLEEGAGYEQYF. CDR3 DNA sequence: TGTGCCAGCAGCTTGGAGGAGGGAGCAGGCTACGAGCAGTACTTC.

This sequence joins TRBV21-1 and TRBJ2-5; the table's D gene call, TRBD1, was not cross checked with the DNA. TRBV21-1 is designated a pseudogene. CDR3 length equals 16 residues. For the CDR3, the DNA is TGTGCCAGCAGCTTTCGACAGGGAGAGGTGGGAGAGACCCAGTACTTC. Its translation: CASSFRQGEVGETQYF.

The rearrangement joins TRBV9 to TRBJ2-1; 11 nucleotides align to TRBD2. The CDR3 contains 15 residues. CDR1 is SGDLS and CDR2 is YYNGEE in the germline V gene. V gave up 2 bases and J gave up 8 bases; unmatched junction bases: 6. The CDR3 here is CASSVGGTSGDEQFF. CDR3 DNA: TGTGCCAGCAGCGTTGGGGGGACTAGCGGTGATGAGCAGTTCTTC.

This chain uses TRBV5-1 with TRBJ1-2; the D gene is possibly TRBD1 (6 bases). Germline V gene sequence: CDR1 SGHRS, CDR2 YFSETQ. Trimming removed 4 bases from V and 8 bases from J, with 21 bases in between. This CDR3 is 15 amino acids long. The CDR3 spells CASSSNSGGREGYTF. The CDR3 bases are TGCGCCAGCAGCAGCAATTCCGGGGGGCGCGAGGGCTACACCTTC. The full variable domain, with the rest looked up from reference TRBV5-1 and TRBJ1-2, is KAGVTQTPRYLIKTRGQQVTLSCSPISGHRSVSWYQQTPGQGLQFLFEYFSETQRNKGNFPGRFSGRQFSNSRSEMNVSTLELGDSALYLCASSSNSGGREGYTFGSGTRLTVV.

The chain recombines TRBV28 with TRBJ1-2; D may be TRBD1 (6 bases). The CDR3 runs 16 residues. Germline CDR1 reads MDHEN; CDR2 reads SYDVKM. The germline V and J ends were trimmed by 5 bases and 5 bases, with 21 bases remaining between them. In nucleotides, the CDR3 is TGTGCCAGCAGTAGGGGGGGGCCGGCGTTAATTTATGGCTACACCTTC. As protein: CASSRGGPALIYGYTF.

The chain combines TRBV3-1 (or the pseudogene TRBV3-2) with TRBJ1-5, with 9 positions matching TRBD1. The ends lost 3 bases at V and 6 bases at J; junction bases unmatched: 6. CDR1 is LGHDT and CDR2 is YNNKEL in the germline V gene (reference sequence). This CDR3 region has 15 residues. This CDR3 reads CASSQGQGGSQPQHF. The CDR3 nucleotides read TGTGCCAGCAGCCAGGGACAGGGCGGGAGTCAGCCCCAGCATTTT.

This rearrangement joins TRBV19 to TRBJ2-2, with D perhaps TRBD2 (7 bases). The CDR3 length is 18 residues. Trimming cost V 3 bases and J 0 bases, with 17 bases left between them. Germline V gives CDR1 LNHDA, CDR2 SQIVND (reference sequence). CDR3 sequence reads: CASSIAGAAFANTGELFF. CDR3 sequence (DNA): TGTGCCAGTAGTATTGCGGGGGCCGCCTTCGCGAACACCGGGGAGCTGTTTTTT.

The CDR3 region is CASSIDRRYSYEQYF. Here the CDR3 DNA reads TGTGCCAGTAGTATAGATCGTCGGTACTCCTACGAGCAGTACTTC. The chain carries TRBV19 and TRBJ2-7; D gene unclear. CDR3 length: 15 residues. V was cut by 0 bases and J by 0 bases, with 9 bases left in between. CDR1 is LNHDA and CDR2 is SQIVND in the germline V gene (reference sequence).

Points on this clone: Other DNA sequences in the sample encode the same CDR3. The J gene is TRBJ2-7, the V gene TRBV14; TRBD2 matches 9 bases. Trimming cost V 1 base and J 1 base; bases outside gene matches: 2. Germline assignment: CDR1 SGHDN and CDR2 FVKESK. This CDR3 region has 15 residues. CDR3 sequence (DNA): TGTGCCAGCAGCCAAGGACTAGCGGCGTCCTACGAGCAGTACTTC. Its translation is CASSQGLAASYEQYF.

The V gene is TRBV18, the J gene TRBJ2-7; no firm D call. The CDR3 totals 13 residues. The germline V gene encodes CDR1 KGHSH and CDR2 LQKENI. V was shortened by 4 bases and J by 3 bases, with 10 bases between the two germline ends. Here the CDR3 DNA reads TGTGCCAGCTCACTCGACAACCTCTACGAGCAGTACTTC. This sequence encodes CASSLDNLYEQYF.

In the case of this clone: Other DNA sequences from this sample encode an identical CDR3 as well. CDR3 sequence: CASSPTGGTEAFF. Here the CDR3 DNA reads TGTGCCAGCTCTCCGACAGGGGGCACTGAAGCTTTCTTT. The chain employs TRBV18 and TRBJ1-1, with 9 bases aligning to TRBD1. V lost 6 bases, J lost 4 bases, and 3 bases stayed unmatched. Germline CDR1 reads KGHSH; CDR2 reads LQKENI. The CDR3 runs to 13 residues. The entire variable domain, with the rest obtained from reference TRBV18 and TRBJ1-1, is as follows: NAGVMQNPRHLVRRRGQEARLRCSPMKGHSHVYWYRQLPEEGLKFMVYLQKENIIDESGMPKERFSAEFPKEGPSILRIQQVVRGDSAAYFCASSPTGGTEAFFGQGTRLTVV.